This T cell receptor beta chain stems from a study of blood T cell repertoires in COVID-19. Study-level background: PBMCs, B-cell-depleted T cells, or T cells were the source of the cDNA or gDNA that made up the material.

CDR1 is SGDLS and CDR2 is YYNGEE in the germline V gene. The CDR3 covers 15 residues. The J segment lost 5 bases and the V segment lost 0 bases, leaving 4 bases of the junction unmatched. Method: immunoSEQ multiplex PCR; TCRdb's copy keeps in-frame clones and lacks some. The repertoire holds 380,000 or so clones, with nearly 90% as singletons. The rearrangement links TRBV9 to TRBJ2-5; 10 bases line up with TRBD2. This sequence was found in a middle-aged woman with acute COVID-19. The sequencing input was PBMCs or T cells enriched from blood (not recorded which). CDR3 coding DNA: TGTGCCAGCAGCGTAGGTCCTAGCGGGGGTGAGACCCAGTACTTC. Its protein product is CASSVGPSGGETQYF.